This T cell receptor beta chain was sequenced during a study of blood T cell repertoires in COVID-19. With 7 bases removed from V and 2 bases from J, the gap between germline ends came to 17 bases. Looked up from germline, CDR1 is LNHDA and CDR2 is SQIVND (reference sequence). The CDR3 has 16 amino acids. Profiled with immunoSEQ multiplex PCR; TCRdb holds only in-frame clones, not every one. Among a few hundred thousand clones listed, around nine tenths were seen once. Sequenced: peripheral blood. The chain joins TRBV19 to TRBJ2-2; D possibly corresponds to TRBD2 (5 bases). The clonotype was recovered from a man aged 55 to 70 with acute or convalescent COVID-19. CDR3: CASKRFPVLNTGELFF. CDR3 sequence (DNA): TGTGCCAGTAAGCGGTTCCCAGTCCTCAACACCGGGGAGCTGTTTTTT.